These 29 T cell receptor beta chains originate from one sample sequenced in a study of T-cell reconstitution after alpha-beta-depleted transplantation in children. The library targeted TCRbeta and was prepared with unique molecular identifiers. Each CDR3 protein is one row after TCRdb ran MiXCR on the PCR reads. The sample shows hundreds of thousands of distinct CDR3 sequences, roughly 17% of them seen only once. The sample consisted of PBMCs from the stem cell graft donor, taken from the stem cell graft. The receptor source for this set is a human donor who donated a stem cell graft to a child with acute myeloid leukemia.

At least ten counts were recorded for this clonotype. The DNA of the CDR3 is TGTGCCAGCAGGCCCCGGACCGACCTCTATGGCTACACCTTC. Its protein product is CASRPRTDLYGYTF. This rearrangement joins TRBV6-1 to TRBJ1-2; no clear D gene. Trimming pared 6 bases from V and 4 bases from J, leaving 15 bases between. CDR1 MNHNS and CDR2 SASEGT come from the germline V gene. The CDR3 sequence is 14 residues long.

This clonotype was detected ten times or more. V and J are TRBV5-1 and TRBJ2-1; D not certain. The V and J ends lost 0 bases and 9 bases respectively, with 7 bases between them. Germline CDR1 reads SGHRS; CDR2 reads YFSETQ. CDR3 length: 12 residues. The CDR3: CASSLGDIEQFF. The CDR3 bases are TGCGCCAGCAGCTTGGGTGATATTGAGCAGTTCTTC.

This clonotype has a single count. The chain links TRBV6-4 to TRBJ2-2, with D maybe TRBD1 (6 bases). V lost 6 bases and J lost 7, with 12 bases in between. From germline, CDR1 is MRHNA and CDR2 SNTAGT. This CDR3 has 13 amino acids. The CDR3 sequence is CASSEQGFGELFF. CDR3 nucleotides: TGTGCCAGCAGCGAACAGGGTTTCGGGGAGCTGTTTTTT.

This clonotype was counted ten times or more. DNA for the CDR3: TGCAGTGCGAAGTTAGGACTCGCCTACAATGAGCAGTTCTTC. Its translation is CSAKLGLAYNEQFF. J is TRBJ2-1 and V is TRBV20-1; D is perhaps TRBD2 (5 bases). This CDR3 spans 14 amino acids. Germline CDR1 reads DFQATT; CDR2 reads SNEGSKA (reference sequence). V shed 6 bases and J shed 2 bases, with 14 bases lying between them.

In this sample, this clonotype turned up many times. The chain carries TRBV29-1 and TRBJ2-7; 7 bases map to TRBD2. CDR1 and CDR2 from the germline V gene are SQVTM and ANQGSEA. This CDR3 is 14 amino acids long. The V and J ends lost 6 bases and 2 bases, in that order; junction bases with no gene match: 10. The DNA for the CDR3 is TGCAGCGTGGCCCAGCGGGGACCGCCCTACGAGCAGTACGTC. Its protein is CSVAQRGPPYEQYV.

This clonotype was detected many times. The V and J genes are TRBV20-1 and TRBJ1-1; D may be TRBD1 (6 bases). Trimming left V 0 bases short and J 1 base short, with 15 bases between. This CDR3 contains 16 residues. Germline V CDR1 and CDR2: DFQATT, SNEGSKA (reference sequence). CDR3 nucleotide sequence: TGCAGTGCTAGAGATCTAGGGGGAGGCAAGAACACTGAAGCTTTCTTT. The encoded protein is CSARDLGGGKNTEAFF.

This chain links TRBV27 with TRBJ1-2, with 10 bases identical to TRBD1. Germline V gives CDR1 MNHEY, CDR2 SMNVEV (reference sequence). The CDR3 spans 15 residues. With 3 bases clipped from V and 3 bases from J, the junction kept 4 bases outside the gene matches. CDR3: CASSLGTGVDYGYTF. The CDR3 DNA sequence: TGTGCCAGCAGTTTGGGGACAGGGGTTGACTATGGCTACACCTTC.

The V gene is TRBV19, the J gene TRBJ2-7; no clear D. Germline V gene lookup returns CDR1 LNHDA and CDR2 SQIVND (reference sequence). The CDR3 totals 16 residues. V lost 3 bases to trimming and J lost 6 bases, with 21 bases between them. The CDR3 loop reads CASSIREGSYMGEQYV. The DNA for the CDR3 is TGTGCCAGTAGTATCCGCGAAGGGTCCTATATGGGCGAGCAGTACGTC.

Turning to this clonotype: One base away lies a much larger clone, so this may be a sequencing read error. The rearrangement uses TRBV10-3 and TRBJ1-5; 8 bases map to TRBD1. Germline loops: CDR1 ENHRY, CDR2 SYGVKD. With V trimmed by 10 bases and J by 7 bases, 12 bases remained unmatched. The CDR3 runs to 14 residues. CDR3 sequence reads: CATAEDRVKQPQHF. Here the CDR3 DNA reads TGTGCCACCGCAGAGGACAGGGTTAAACAGCCCCAGCATTTT.

J is TRBJ1-1 and V is TRBV7-9; D is unclear. Trimming stripped 3 bases from V and 1 base from J, with 12 bases between. The CDR3 sequence is 15 residues long. From germline, CDR1 is SEHNR and CDR2 FQNEAQ (reference sequence). CDR3 coding DNA: TGTGCCAGCAGCTTCGGACTGGATACGAACACTGAAGCTTTCTTT. Amino acid sequence: CASSFGLDTNTEAFF.

This clonotype showed up just a few times. This chain connects TRBV7-2 to TRBJ2-5; D is perhaps TRBD1 or TRBD2 (5 bases each). In germline, CDR1 is SGHTA, CDR2 FQGNSA. V was trimmed by 2 bases and J by 3 bases, leaving 16 bases between them. The CDR3 runs to 16 residues. Here the CDR3 reads CASSLSPSMGEETQYF. The CDR3 DNA is TGTGCCAGCAGCTTAAGCCCCTCGATGGGGGAAGAGACCCAGTACTTC.

This clonotype was observed many times. V and J are TRBV29-1 and TRBJ2-1; D unclear. Germline CDR1 SQVTM, CDR2 ANQGSEA. V shed 4 bases and J shed 6 bases, with 4 bases lying between them. The CDR3 has 10 amino acids. In DNA form, the CDR3 reads TGCAGCGTTGTGGTCAATGAGCAGTTCTTC. Residues: CSVVVNEQFF.

The chain joins TRBV7-9 to TRBJ1-1, with TRBD1 matching over 10 bases. This CDR3 region has 16 residues. Trimming removed 3 bases from V and 4 bases from J; junction bases left unmatched: 8. From germline, CDR1 is SEHNR and CDR2 FQNEAQ (reference sequence). CDR3 coding DNA: TGTGCCAGCAGCTTTGACAGGGGGCCGGTGGGCACTGAAGCTTTCTTT. Encoded protein: CASSFDRGPVGTEAFF.

The table lists this clonotype with a few counts. The DNA of the CDR3 is TGTGCCAGCAGCTTGGGGGGACAGCCATATCTCGAGCAGTACTTC. Amino acids: CASSLGGQPYLEQYF. The chain is built from TRBV7-2 and TRBJ2-7; a weak D match, TRBD1 (7 bases). The V and J ends lost 3 bases and 6 bases respectively, with 18 bases between them. Germline values: CDR1 SGHTA, CDR2 FQGNSA. The CDR3 consists of 15 residues.

Only a few counts were recorded for this clonotype. The CDR3 DNA follows: TGTGCCAGCTCAGCCCCATGGGGGAAACAAGAGACCCAGTACTTC. Protein sequence: CASSAPWGKQETQYF. This rearrangement joins TRBV18 to TRBJ2-5; either TRBD1 or TRBD2 may fit D (5 bases each). This CDR3 has 15 residues. Trimming took 5 bases from V and 2 from J, leaving 15 bases between them. CDR1 is KGHSH, CDR2 LQKENI, per germline.

This sequence joins TRBV27 and TRBJ1-2, with 8 bases lining up with TRBD1. Germline loops: CDR1 MNHEY, CDR2 SMNVEV (reference sequence). The CDR3 length is 17 residues. The V segment lost 1 base and the J segment 7 bases; nucleotides outside the gene matches: 14. CDR3 in DNA: TGTGCCAGCAGTTTATTGGGAGGCAGGGGGCAACAGGCTGGCTACACCTTC. Its protein product is CASSLLGGRGQQAGYTF.

This clonotype showed up just a few times. The chain employs TRBV12-3 or TRBV12-4 and TRBJ1-4, with D unresolved. The CDR3 runs 14 residues. Trimming removed 3 bases from V and 7 bases from J, with 12 bases in between. The CDR3 bases are TGTGCCAGCAGTTTCGGCAGGAAGGGTGAAAAACTGTTTTTT. Translated, it gives CASSFGRKGEKLFF.

V usage is TRBV20-1 and J usage is TRBJ1-2; D unresolved. The CDR3 is 15 amino acids. Deletions cut 0 bases from V and 7 bases from J, with 18 bases between. Germline CDR1 DFQATT, CDR2 SNEGSKA (reference sequence). The CDR3, as DNA: TGCAGTGCTAGAGATCATATGCGAAGGTCTATTGGCTACACCTTC. It specifies CSARDHMRRSIGYTF.

This clonotype came up many times. The chain is built from TRBV7-2 and TRBJ1-1; the D is unclear. The CDR3 consists of 13 residues. The V gene's germline CDR1 is SGHTA and CDR2 FQGNSA. The V end was cut by 3 bases, the J end by 1 base, with 6 bases between. The chain's CDR3 is CASSFNRNTEAFF. The DNA of the CDR3 is TGTGCCAGCAGCTTTAACAGGAACACTGAAGCTTTCTTT.

This clonotype was detected ten times or more. This chain connects TRBV5-5 to TRBJ2-5, with 8 bases aligning to TRBD1. Germline-derived CDR1 and CDR2 are SGHKS and YYEKEE (reference sequence). V shed 3 bases, J shed 1 base, and the junction held 8 bases outside the gene matches. The CDR3 is 16 residues long. The CDR3 sequence is CASSWRDRPPQETQYF. Here the CDR3 DNA reads TGTGCCAGCAGCTGGAGGGACAGGCCCCCCCAAGAGACCCAGTACTTC.

The chain employs TRBV29-1 and TRBJ2-6, with D perhaps TRBD1 (6 bases). Trimming took 7 bases from V and 0 from J, leaving 16 bases between them. Per the germline V gene, CDR1 is SQVTM and CDR2 is ANQGSEA. The CDR3 contains 16 residues. The CDR3, as DNA: TGCAGCGCCTCAGGGGATTACCTCTCTGGGGCCAACGTCCTGACTTTC. Residues: CSASGDYLSGANVLTF.

This clonotype was recorded at least ten times. The chain carries TRBV7-2 and TRBJ1-2, with D perhaps matching TRBD1 (5 bases). The CDR3 length is 15 residues. V gave up 5 bases and J gave up 0 bases, with 13 bases separating them. Germline values: CDR1 SGHTA, CDR2 FQGNSA. The CDR3 DNA sequence: TGTGCCAGCAGCCCCGCGGAAGGGGCTAACTATGGCTACACCTTC. Its translation: CASSPAEGANYGYTF.

At least ten counts were recorded for this clonotype. The chain combines TRBV20-1 with TRBJ1-1; no firm D call. Trimming shortened V by 0 bases and J by 6 bases, and 5 bases separated the two germline ends. This CDR3 spans 11 amino acids. Germline-derived CDR1 and CDR2 are DFQATT and SNEGSKA (reference sequence). The chain's CDR3 is CSARDTPEAFF. As DNA, the CDR3 is TGCAGTGCTAGAGACACCCCTGAAGCTTTCTTT.

The J gene is TRBJ2-7, the V gene TRBV27, with 8 bases lining up with TRBD1. J was trimmed by 3 bases and V by 5 bases; bases with no gene match: 6. CDR3 length: 14 residues. The germline gives CDR1 MNHEY, CDR2 SMNVEV (reference sequence). CDR3 sequence: CASSPTGQGYEQYF. CDR3 bases: TGTGCCAGCAGTCCAACAGGACAGGGCTACGAGCAGTACTTC.

This clonotype turned up a few times. The V gene is TRBV7-9, the J gene TRBJ2-3; D may be TRBD2 (6 bases). The CDR3 loop spans 16 amino acids. V was cut by 2 bases and J by 7 bases, with 19 bases left in between. Looked up from germline, CDR1 is SEHNR and CDR2 is FQNEAQ (reference sequence). CDR3: CASSLQPRGGLNTQYF. The CDR3 DNA follows: TGTGCCAGCAGCTTACAACCGCGGGGTGGGCTGAATACGCAGTATTTT. The variable domain in full, with the rest retrieved from reference TRBV7-9 and TRBJ2-3, is DTGVSQNPRHKITKRGQNVTFRCDPISEHNRLYWYRQTLGQGPEFLTYFQNEAQLEKSRLLSDRFSAERPKGSFSTLEIQRTEQGDSAMYLCASSLQPRGGLNTQYFGPGTRLTVL.

The sample holds many counts of this clonotype. The V gene is TRBV20-1, the J gene TRBJ2-3; D assignment may be TRBD1 or TRBD2 (5 bases each). Germline CDR1 and CDR2: DFQATT and SNEGSKA (reference sequence). The CDR3 runs to 11 residues. The CDR3 region has the DNA TGCAGAGCGGTGGGGGATAGTACGCAGTATTTT. Amino acids: CRAVGDSTQYF.

This clonotype was seen many times. The DNA is left out, because the CDR3 cannot be placed on it with certainty; the CDR3 is given as TCRdb lists it. The chain recombines TRBV20-1 with TRBJ2-3. CDR1 is DFQATT, CDR2 SNEGSKA, per germline (reference sequence). The CDR3 adds up to 14 amino acids, both ends counted. CDR3 loop: CSANLRASTDTQYF.

This clonotype was recorded at least ten times. The chain employs TRBV20-1 and TRBJ2-3; D may be TRBD2 (5 bases). The V end was cut by 1 base, the J end by 0 bases, with 14 bases between. The CDR3 totals 16 residues. CDR1 is DFQATT, CDR2 SNEGSKA, per germline (reference sequence). The CDR3, as DNA: TGCAGTGCTAGAGGGTCATCCTCGGGAAGCACAGATACGCAGTATTTT. It yields the protein CSARGSSSGSTDTQYF.

This clonotype was seen a few times. J is TRBJ1-3 and V is TRBV18; TRBD1 agrees at 10 bases. Germline V gene lookup returns CDR1 KGHSH and CDR2 LQKENI. The CDR3 runs 20 residues. Trimming removed 5 bases from V and 0 bases from J; junction bases left unmatched: 16. CDR3 sequence: CASSKQPGQGPPDSGNTIYF. In nucleotides, the CDR3 is TGTGCCAGCTCAAAACAACCGGGACAGGGGCCGCCGGACTCTGGAAACACCATATATTTT.